The source of this TCR beta chain is a study of cytomegalovirus exposure and HLA in healthy donors. CDR1 is SSHAT, CDR2 FNYEAQ, per germline (reference sequence). Losses at the gene ends were 4 bases for V and 11 bases for J; bases not matched to a gene: 8. The CDR3 has 14 amino acids. It was with 60 Vbeta and 13 Jbeta primers that the PCR ran. Repertoires were generated with immunoSEQ multiplex PCR, while TCRdb's copy carries only in-frame clones and drops some. The table has 140,000 to 150,000 clones, under 85% seen once. This receptor was obtained from a woman in her thirties or forties in good health and CMV-seropositive. The chain employs TRBV7-7 and TRBJ1-6; 7 nucleotides line up with TRBD1. Sequencing was carried out using PBMCs. The CDR3 nucleotides are TGTGCCAGCAGCTCCGGGACAGTCGAGGCACCCCTCCACTTT. Translation gives CASSSGTVEAPLHF.